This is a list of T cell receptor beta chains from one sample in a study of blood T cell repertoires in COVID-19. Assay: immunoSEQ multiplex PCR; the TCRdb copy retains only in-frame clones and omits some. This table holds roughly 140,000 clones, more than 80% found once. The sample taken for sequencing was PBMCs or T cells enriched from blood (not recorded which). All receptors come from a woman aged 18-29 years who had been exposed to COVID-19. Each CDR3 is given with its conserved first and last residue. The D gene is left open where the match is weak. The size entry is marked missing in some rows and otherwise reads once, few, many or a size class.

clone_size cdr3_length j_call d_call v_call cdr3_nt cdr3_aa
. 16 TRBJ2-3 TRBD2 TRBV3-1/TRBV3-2 TGTGCCAGCAGCCCCCAAGTCCTAGCGGGCACAGATATGCAGTATTTT CASSPQVLAGTDMQYF
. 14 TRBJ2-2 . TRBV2 TGTGCCAGTACTCCTAACAGGGACACCGGGGAGCTGTTTTTT CASTPNRDTGELFF
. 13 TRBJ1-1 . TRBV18 TGTGCCAGCTCGGACAGTCAAGACACTGAAGCTTTCTTT CASSDSQDTEAFF
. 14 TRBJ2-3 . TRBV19 TGTGCCAGTAGGGGGGCAGGGGGCACAGATACGCAGTATTTT CASRGAGGTDTQYF
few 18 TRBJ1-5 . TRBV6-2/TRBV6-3 TGTGCCAGCAGTTTAGCGCTTCGAGCGGCCAAACCAAATCAGCCCCAGCATTTT CASSLALRAAKPNQPQHF
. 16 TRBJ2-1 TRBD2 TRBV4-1 TGCGCCAGCAGCCACCCACTAGCGGGAGTAAAAAATGAGCAGTTCTTC CASSHPLAGVKNEQFF
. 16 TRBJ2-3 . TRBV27 TGTGCCAGCAGTTTAGGGACACTTTCTAGCACAGATACGCAGTATTTT CASSLGTLSSTDTQYF
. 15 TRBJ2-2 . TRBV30 TGTGCCTGGAGTGTGGCGAGGGCAGGGGCCGGGGAGCTGTTTTTT CAWSVARAGAGELFF
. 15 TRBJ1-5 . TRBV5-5 TGTGCCAGCAGCTTGGACAGAACTTCCAATCAGCCCCAGCATTTT CASSLDRTSNQPQHF
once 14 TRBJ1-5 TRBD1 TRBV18 TGTGCCAGCTCACGGGACAGGGTAGGTCAGCCCCAGCATTTT CASSRDRVGQPQHF
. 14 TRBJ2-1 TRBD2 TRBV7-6 TGTGCCAGCAGCCGGACTAGCGGCTACAATGAGCAGTTCTTC CASSRTSGYNEQFF
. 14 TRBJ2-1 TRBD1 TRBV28 TGTGCCAGCAGTTTGGTACAGGGGATTGATGAGCAGTTCTTC CASSLVQGIDEQFF
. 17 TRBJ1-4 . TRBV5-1 TGCGCCAGCAGGTTTGTTGGGCAGAGTACAACTAATGAAAAACTGTTTTTT CASRFVGQSTTNEKLFF
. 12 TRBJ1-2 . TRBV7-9 TGTGCCAGCAGCTCAGGGTTAGGGGGCTACACCTTC CASSSGLGGYTF